This T cell receptor beta chain was recorded in a study of a mutant IDH1 vaccine in newly diagnosed glioma (dated by TCRdb to about 2021). As for the study more broadly: Patients received eight vaccinations in weeks 1, 3, 5, 7, 11, 15, 19 and 23, corresponding to visits V03 through V10. In the chemotherapy-containing groups, vaccination started alongside temozolomide cycles, whereas in patients who had radiotherapy alone it started 4-6 weeks after radiotherapy. Of the approximately 32 treated patients, about 60% were male and approximately 40% were female, and the mean age was approximately 37 years. Prior to enrollment, patients had been given standard therapy consisting of radiotherapy alone, temozolomide alone, or radiochemotherapy with temozolomide, with the combination given to most patients. Peripheral blood samples were drawn at six visits, namely V03 (baseline), V05, V07, V10, V12 and V13. Longitudinal TCRB deep sequencing was performed for 20 to 30 treated patients wherever samples were available for exploratory analyses.

The CDR3 spans 15 residues, from the cysteine through the phenylalanine. This entry keeps only the CDR3 DNA: 45 bases, framed from base 1. Trimming at the junction amounts to 0 bases on V and 4 bases on J, and the germline ends lie 11 bases apart. The germline V gene encodes CDR1 ENHRY and CDR2 SYGVKD. Note on this clone: No cognate antigen has been identified for it. No base quality information exists; no much larger clone differs at one position.

Library construction relied on the immunoSEQ multiplex PCR assay. Rearranged TCR beta chain sequences were amplified using the hsTCRB Kit according to the manufacturer's protocol. TCRB libraries were sequenced on an Illumina MiSeq. The study's processing was this. The proprietary platform of the kit vendor was used for demultiplexing, trimming and gene mapping. The immuneACCESS repertoire file appears here via TCRdb, limited to in-frame rearrangements. These files lack a portion of the clones; in checked studies, under half of the deficit traces to unresolved V genes, and the cause of the others is not known. The V and J calls and the clone size are those of that table, but D and trimming were determined from the DNA. This sample gives around 60,000 clones in total; about 81% of them show up just once. In total, the top ten clones hold approximately 9% of the sample. General conclusions and limits of the study: Availability determined which PBMC samples were chosen for TCRB deep sequencing. Pseudoprogression seemed to be unrelated to changes in the top peripheral T cell clonotypes found by TCRB sequencing. Across multiple MHC alleles, vaccine-induced immune responses were seen in 90% to 95% of patients. According to the authors, sample limitations meant that analyses of patient blood samples could not be reproduced.

The time point label here, explained by the study, means: week 11, during vaccination. A 20-mer mutant IDH1 peptide at 300 micrograms in Montanide made up each vaccine dose, which was injected subcutaneously together with topical imiquimod. Newly diagnosed WHO grade 3 or 4 IDH1-mutant astrocytomas showing loss of nuclear ATRX were present in the donors. The samples were drawn from NOA16, a multicentre, single-arm, open-label phase I trial in Germany that tested a mutant IDH1 peptide vaccine in humans for the first time. Genomic DNA for TCRB sequencing was extracted from EDTA blood using the DNeasy Blood and Tissue Kit.

The receptor chain draws on TRBV10-3 and TRBJ2-3; the D gene is possibly TRBD1 or TRBD2, with 5 bases matching each. The specimen comprised PBMCs, sampled from a glioma patient whose treatment included an IDH1 peptide vaccine. The TCR comes from a woman between 45 and 65 years old with glioma. The CDR3 reads as follows: CAISESKGTADTQYF. The sequenced DNA: TGTGCCATCAGTGAGTCTAAGGGGACGGCAGATACGCAGTATTTT.